The sequence of this T cell receptor beta chain was determined in a study of control samples from healthy donors and cancer patients. Between the trimmed V and J ends, which lost 0 bases and 11 bases, there was a span of 10 bases. The CDR3 contains 11 residues. Germline-derived CDR1 and CDR2 are SQVTM and ANQGSEA. Only in-frame clones appear in the TCRdb table, and some are missing; sequencing was by immunoSEQ multiplex PCR. The sample lists just over 150,000 clones; approximately 94% were seen once. The clonotype comes from a woman in her forties in good health. J is TRBJ1-2 and V is TRBV29-1; the D is unclear. What was sequenced was blood. CDR3 in DNA: TGCAGCGTTGAAGAGGGCCGTTGGTACACCTTC. Translation: CSVEEGRWYTF.